This T cell receptor (beta chain) was recorded in a study of naive and memory T cell subsets. Study results and caveats: Possibly reflecting memory cells re-expressing CD45RA, a few larger clonotypes occurred in naive repertoires, especially CD8. Expression changes during T cell differentiation may affect RNA-based TCR counts. Diversity fell and Gini index rose from naive through CM, EM, EMRA.

This clonotype turned up a few times. Its cognate antigen is unknown. Both TRBC1 and TRBC2 were covered by a beta constant-region primer of two equimolar oligonucleotides. Ligated cDNA was amplified by four rounds of PCR with nested alpha and beta constant-region primers and SP2. TCRdb passed the UMI-ligation and nested PCR reads through MiXCR, listing each CDR3 protein once. The data contain some 82,000 distinct CDR3 sequences, approximately 11% of them singletons. The CDR3 has 15 residues. V was cut by 4 bases and J by 2 bases, with 14 bases left in between. Germline V CDR1 and CDR2: SGHRS, YFSETQ. J is TRBJ2-3 and V is TRBV5-1; D might be TRBD2 (6 bases). The sample consisted of naive CD4+ T cells from blood. This clonotype was obtained from a human donor in good health. Written as DNA, the CDR3 is TGCGCCAGCAGCGCCGGGAGCTCTAACACAGATACGCAGTATTTT. Amino acid sequence: CASSAGSSNTDTQYF.